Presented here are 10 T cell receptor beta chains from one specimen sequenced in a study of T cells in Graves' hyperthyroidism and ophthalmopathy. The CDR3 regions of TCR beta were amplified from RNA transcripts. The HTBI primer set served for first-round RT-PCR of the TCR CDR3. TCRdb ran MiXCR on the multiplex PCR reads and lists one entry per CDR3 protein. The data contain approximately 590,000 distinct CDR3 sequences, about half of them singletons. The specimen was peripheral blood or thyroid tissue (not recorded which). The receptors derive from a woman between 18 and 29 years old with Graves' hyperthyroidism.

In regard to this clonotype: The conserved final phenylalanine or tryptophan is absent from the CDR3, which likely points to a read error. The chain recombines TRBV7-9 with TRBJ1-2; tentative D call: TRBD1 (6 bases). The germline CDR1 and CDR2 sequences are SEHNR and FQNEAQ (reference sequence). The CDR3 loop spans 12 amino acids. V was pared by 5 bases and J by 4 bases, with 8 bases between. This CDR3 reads CASSTDSYGYTL. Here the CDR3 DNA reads TGTGCCAGCAGCACGGACAGCTATGGCTACACCCTC.

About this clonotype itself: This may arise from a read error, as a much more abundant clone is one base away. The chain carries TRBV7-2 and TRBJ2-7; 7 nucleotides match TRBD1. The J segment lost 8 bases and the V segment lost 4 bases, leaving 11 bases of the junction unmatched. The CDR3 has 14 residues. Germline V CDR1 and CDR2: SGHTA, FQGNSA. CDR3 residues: CASSYRTGKGKQYF. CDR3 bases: TGTGCCAGCAGCTACCGGACAGGAAAGGGGAAGCAGTACTTC.

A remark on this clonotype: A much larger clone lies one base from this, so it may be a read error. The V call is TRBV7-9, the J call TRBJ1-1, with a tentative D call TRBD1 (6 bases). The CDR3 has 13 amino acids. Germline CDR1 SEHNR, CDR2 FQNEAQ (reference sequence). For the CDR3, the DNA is TGTGCCAGCGGGCGACAGGAGAACACTGAAGCTTCCTTT. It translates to CASGRQENTEASF.

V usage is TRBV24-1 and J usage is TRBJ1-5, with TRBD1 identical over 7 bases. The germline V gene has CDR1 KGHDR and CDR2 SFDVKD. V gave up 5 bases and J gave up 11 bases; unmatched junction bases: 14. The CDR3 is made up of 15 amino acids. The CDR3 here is CATSGGGTDQETQHF. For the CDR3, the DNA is TGTGCCACCAGTGGGGGAGGGACAGACCAAGAGACCCAGCATTTT.

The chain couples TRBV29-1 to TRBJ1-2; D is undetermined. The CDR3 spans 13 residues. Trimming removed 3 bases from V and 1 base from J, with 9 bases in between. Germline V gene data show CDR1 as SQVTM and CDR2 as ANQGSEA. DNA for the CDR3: TGCAGCGTTGAGCGGACCGATAACTATGGCTACACCTTC. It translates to CSVERTDNYGYTF.

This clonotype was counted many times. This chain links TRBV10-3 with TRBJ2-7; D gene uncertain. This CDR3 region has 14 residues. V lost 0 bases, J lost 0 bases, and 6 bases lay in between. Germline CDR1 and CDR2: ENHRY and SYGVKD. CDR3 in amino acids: CAISESTHSYEQYF. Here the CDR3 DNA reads TGTGCCATCAGTGAGTCAACACACTCCTACGAGCAGTACTTC.

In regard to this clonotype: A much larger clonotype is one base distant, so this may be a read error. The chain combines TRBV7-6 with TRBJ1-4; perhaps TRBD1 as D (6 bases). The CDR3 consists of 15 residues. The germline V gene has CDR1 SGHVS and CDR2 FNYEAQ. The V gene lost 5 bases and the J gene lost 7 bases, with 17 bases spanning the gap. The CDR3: CASSQGGAAFEKLFF. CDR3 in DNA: TGTGCCAGCAGCCAAGGGGGGGCAGCCTTTGAAAAACTGTTTTTT.

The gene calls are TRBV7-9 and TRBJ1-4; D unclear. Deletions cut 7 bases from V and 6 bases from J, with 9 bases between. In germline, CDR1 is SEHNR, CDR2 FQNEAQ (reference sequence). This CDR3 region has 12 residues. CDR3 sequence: CASNSLDEKLFF. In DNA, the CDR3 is TGTGCCAGCAACTCACTAGATGAAAAACTGTTTTTT.

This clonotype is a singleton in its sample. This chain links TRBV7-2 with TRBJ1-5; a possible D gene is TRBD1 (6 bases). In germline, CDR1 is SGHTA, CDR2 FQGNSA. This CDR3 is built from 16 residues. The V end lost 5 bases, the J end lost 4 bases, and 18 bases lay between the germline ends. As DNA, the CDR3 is TGTGCCAGCAGCCGTGCCTGGGGGGGGGCAAATCAGCCCCAGCATTTT. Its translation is CASSRAWGGANQPQHF.

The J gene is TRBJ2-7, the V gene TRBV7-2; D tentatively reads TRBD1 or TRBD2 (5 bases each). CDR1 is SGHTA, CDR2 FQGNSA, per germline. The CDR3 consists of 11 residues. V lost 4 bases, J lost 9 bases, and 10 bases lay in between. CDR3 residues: CASSSGPGQYF. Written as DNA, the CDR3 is TGTGCCAGCAGCTCGGGACCCGGGCAGTACTTC.